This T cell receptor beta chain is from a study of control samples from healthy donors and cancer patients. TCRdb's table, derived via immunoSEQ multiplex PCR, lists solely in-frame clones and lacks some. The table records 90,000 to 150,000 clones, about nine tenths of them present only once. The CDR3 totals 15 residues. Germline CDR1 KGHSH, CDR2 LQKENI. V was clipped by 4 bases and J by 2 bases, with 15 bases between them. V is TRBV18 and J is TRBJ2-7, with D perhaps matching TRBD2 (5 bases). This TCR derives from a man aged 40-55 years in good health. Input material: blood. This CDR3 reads CASSQPGGLTYEQYF. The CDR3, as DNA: TGTGCCAGCTCACAACCAGGAGGACTTACCTACGAGCAGTACTTC. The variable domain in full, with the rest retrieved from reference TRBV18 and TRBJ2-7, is NAGVMQNPRHLVRRRGQEARLRCSPMKGHSHVYWYRQLPEEGLKFMVYLQKENIIDESGMPKERFSAEFPKEGPSILRIQQVVRGDSAAYFCASSQPGGLTYEQYFGPGTRLTVT.